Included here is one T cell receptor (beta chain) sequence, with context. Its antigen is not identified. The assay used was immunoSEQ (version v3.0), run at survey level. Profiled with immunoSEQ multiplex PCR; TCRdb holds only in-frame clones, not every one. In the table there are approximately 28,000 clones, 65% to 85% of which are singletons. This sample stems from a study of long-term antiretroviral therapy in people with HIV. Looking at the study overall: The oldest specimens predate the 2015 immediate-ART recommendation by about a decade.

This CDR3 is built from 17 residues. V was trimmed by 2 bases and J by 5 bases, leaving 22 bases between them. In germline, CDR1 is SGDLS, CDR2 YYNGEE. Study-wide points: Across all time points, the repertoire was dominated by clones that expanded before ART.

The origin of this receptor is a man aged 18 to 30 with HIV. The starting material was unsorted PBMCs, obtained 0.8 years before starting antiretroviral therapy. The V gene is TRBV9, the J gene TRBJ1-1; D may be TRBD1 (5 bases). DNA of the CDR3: TGTGCCAGCAGCGTGAGGGTTTCCCTCGGGGGAGGGACTGAAGCTTTCTTT. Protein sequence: CASSVRVSLGGGTEAFF.